In this sample, the clone carrying this TCR beta chain turned up once. Its antigen is undetermined. Profiling relied on immunoSEQ multiplex PCR, and the TCRdb table lists in-frame clones only, not all of them. The sample carries tens of thousands of clones, about half recorded once. The sample belongs to a study of radiation and T cells in renal cell carcinoma. Findings and caveats of the study: Irradiated tumors had higher TCR clonality than control tumors.

This CDR3 is 14 amino acids long. V dropped 1 base and J dropped 2 bases, with 8 bases sitting between them. In germline, CDR1 is MNHEY, CDR2 SVGAGI. As for treatment: 15 Gy SBRT to primary tumor, nephrectomy 4 weeks later. Nephrectomy followed 15 Gy stereotactic body radiation by 4 weeks. Clear cell pathology was present in this patient's renal cell carcinoma. The sample was tumor tissue, taken from a patient whose treatment included radiotherapy and nephrectomy. The V and J genes are TRBV6-5 and TRBJ1-1; D possibly corresponds to TRBD1 (5 bases). The clonotype was recovered from a woman between 50 and 59 years old with renal cell carcinoma. Here the CDR3 reads CASSYYDSNTEAFF. The CDR3 nucleotides read TGTGCCAGCAGTTACTACGACAGTAACACTGAAGCTTTCTTT.